A selection of T cell receptor beta chains follows, all from one sample in a study of CD4 T cells in relation to SARS-CoV-2 and coronaviruses. The protocol was immunoSEQ multiplex PCR, while the TCRdb copy is restricted to in-frame clones and leaves out a portion. The sample has about 26,000 clones, approximately 73% seen once. These receptors are not linked to any known antigen. The sample was CD4+ T cells from PBMCs, cultured in vitro. The receptor source for this set is a human donor in good health. Both conserved end residues are part of each CDR3. Each record gives: J gene, V gene, D gene, CDR3 length, CDR3 protein, CDR3 DNA. The D gene is left open where the match is weak.

>TRBJ1-2|TRBV2|TRBD1|15
CASTQGGPIEGGYTF
TGTGCCAGCACCCAGGGGGGACCGATTGAAGGTGGCTACACCTTC
>TRBJ2-3|TRBV20-1|TRBD2|15
CSASGQLADTDTQYF
TGCAGTGCTAGTGGCCAACTAGCGGACACAGATACGCAGTATTTT
>TRBJ1-5|TRBV18|TRBD1|20
CASSLRIQGALHYSNQPQHF
TGTGCCAGCTCACTACGCATTCAGGGGGCGCTCCATTATAGCAATCAGCCCCAGCATTTT
>TRBJ2-2|TRBV2|-|17
CASSLGQRGFNTGELFF
TGTGCCAGCAGTCTCGGACAGAGGGGATTCAACACCGGGGAGCTGTTTTTT
>TRBJ1-2|TRBV28|TRBD1|14
CASSLSQGVFGYTF
TGTGCCAGCAGTTTGTCACAGGGGGTTTTTGGCTACACCTTC
>TRBJ1-5|TRBV12-3/TRBV12-4|-|13
CASSLKGGQPQHF
TGTGCCAGCAGTTTAAAGGGAGGTCAGCCCCAGCATTTT
>TRBJ2-7|TRBV5-1|-|15
CASSYLGGENYEQYF
TGCGCCAGCAGTTACCTTGGGGGAGAGAATTACGAGCAGTACTTC
>TRBJ2-1|TRBV5-6|TRBD2|19
CASSNRPRTSGRGANEQFF
TGTGCCAGCAGTAACCGACCCCGGACTAGCGGGAGAGGGGCGAATGAGCAGTTCTTC
>TRBJ2-4|TRBV29-1|TRBD2|12
CSVEGGRDIQYF
TGCAGCGTTGAAGGTGGGAGGGACATTCAGTACTTC
>TRBJ2-2|TRBV7-9|-|12
CASSGGTGELFF
TGTGCCAGCAGCGGGGGGACCGGGGAGCTGTTTTTT
>TRBJ2-7|TRBV14|TRBD2|16
CASSQLGLAGVYEQYF
TGTGCCAGCAGCCAACTAGGACTAGCGGGAGTGTACGAGCAGTACTTC